Below are 3 T cell receptor beta chains sequenced from a single sample in a study of shared clonotypes between healthy human individuals. Sequenced by immunoSEQ multiplex PCR; TCRdb stores in-frame clones only, minus some. The table has roughly 500,000 clones, roughly 95% seen once. The sample was naive CD4+ T cells sorted from blood. Subset indicated: CD45RA+ positively selected. The origin of the receptors is a woman in her twenties or thirties in good health.

The rearrangement uses TRBV6-4 and TRBJ1-2; weak D call: TRBD1 (5 bases). This CDR3 is 15 amino acids long. Trimming cost V 3 bases and J 7 bases, with 18 bases left between them. Germline V gives CDR1 MRHNA, CDR2 SNTAGT. DNA for the CDR3: TGTGCCAGCAGTGATCGCAGGAGAGCCGGGGGTGGCTACACCTTC. It translates to CASSDRRRAGGGYTF.

This chain joins TRBV5-1 and TRBJ2-3; possibly TRBD2 for D (5 bases). The germline gives CDR1 SGHRS, CDR2 YFSETQ. The germline V and J ends were trimmed by 7 bases and 3 bases, with 15 bases remaining between them. The CDR3 length is 14 residues. The CDR3 loop reads CASGRPGGTDTQYF. The CDR3 nucleotides read TGCGCCAGCGGTCGGCCAGGCGGGACAGATACGCAGTATTTT.

The V gene is TRBV28, the J gene TRBJ2-7; 9 bases map to TRBD2. CDR3 length: 16 amino acids. Germline V gives CDR1 MDHEN, CDR2 SYDVKM. V lost 2 bases and J lost 7; bases outside the gene matches: 12. CDR3 DNA: TGTGCCAGCAGTTTAGGAGTCGGCGGGAGGGCTGGGGAGCAGTACTTC. As protein: CASSLGVGGRAGEQYF.